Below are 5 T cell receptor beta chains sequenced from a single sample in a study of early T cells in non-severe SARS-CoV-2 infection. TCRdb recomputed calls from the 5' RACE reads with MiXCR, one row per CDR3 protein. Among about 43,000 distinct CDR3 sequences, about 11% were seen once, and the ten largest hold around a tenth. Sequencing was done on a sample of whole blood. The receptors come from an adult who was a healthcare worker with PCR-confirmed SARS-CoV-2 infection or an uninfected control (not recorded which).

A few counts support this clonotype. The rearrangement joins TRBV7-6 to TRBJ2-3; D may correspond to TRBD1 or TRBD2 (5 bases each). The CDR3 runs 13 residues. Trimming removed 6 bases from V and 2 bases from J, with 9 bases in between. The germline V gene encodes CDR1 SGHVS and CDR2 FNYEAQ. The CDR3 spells CASRGEYTDTQYF. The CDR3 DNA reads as TGTGCCAGCAGGGGGGAGTACACAGATACGCAGTATTTT. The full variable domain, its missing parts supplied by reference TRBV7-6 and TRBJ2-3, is GAGVSQSPRYKVTKRGQDVALRCDPISGHVSLYWYRQALGQGPEFLTYFNYEAQQDKSGLPNDRFSAERPEGSISTLTIQRTEQRDSAMYRCASRGEYTDTQYFGPGTRLTVL.

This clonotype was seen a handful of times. CDR3 DNA: TGCAGCGTTCCCTCAGCCTCTGGAAACACCATATATTTT. Amino acid sequence: CSVPSASGNTIYF. The chain has TRBV29-1 and TRBJ1-3; no definite D call. Per the germline V gene, CDR1 is SQVTM and CDR2 is ANQGSEA. The CDR3 totals 13 residues. The V and J ends lost 5 bases and 0 bases respectively, with 8 bases between them.

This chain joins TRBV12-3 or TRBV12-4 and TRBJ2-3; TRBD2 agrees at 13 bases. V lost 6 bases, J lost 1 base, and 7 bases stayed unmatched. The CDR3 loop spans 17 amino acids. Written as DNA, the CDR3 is TGTGCCAGCAGCCGTTACGGGACTAGCGGGGGCACAGATACGCAGTATTTT. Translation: CASSRYGTSGGTDTQYF.

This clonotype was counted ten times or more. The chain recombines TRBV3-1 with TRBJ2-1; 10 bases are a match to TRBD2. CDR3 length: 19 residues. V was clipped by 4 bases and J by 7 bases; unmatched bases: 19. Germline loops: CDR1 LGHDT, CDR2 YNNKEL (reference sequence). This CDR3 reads CASSREISSGGRRGNEQFF. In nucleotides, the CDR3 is TGTGCCAGCAGCCGGGAAATTTCTAGCGGGGGACGGAGGGGGAATGAGCAGTTCTTC.

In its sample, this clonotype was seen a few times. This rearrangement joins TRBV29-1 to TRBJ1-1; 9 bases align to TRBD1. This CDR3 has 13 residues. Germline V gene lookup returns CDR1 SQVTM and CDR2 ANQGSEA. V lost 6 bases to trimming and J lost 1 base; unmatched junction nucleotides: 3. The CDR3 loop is CSVVTGGNTEAFF. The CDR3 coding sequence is TGCAGCGTGGTGACAGGGGGGAACACTGAAGCTTTCTTT. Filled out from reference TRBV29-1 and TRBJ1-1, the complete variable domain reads SAVISQKPSRDICQRGTSLTIQCQVDSQVTMMFWYRQQPGQSLTLIATANQGSEATYESGFVIDKFPISRPNLTFSTLTVSNMSPEDSSIYLCSVVTGGNTEAFFGQGTRLTVV.